The next 14 T cell receptor beta chains were all read from a single sample in a study of blood T cell repertoires in COVID-19. The table came from immunoSEQ multiplex PCR; TCRdb's copy has only in-frame clones and leaves some out. The data show approximately 190,000 clones, roughly 81% seen once. The sample taken for sequencing was peripheral blood. These receptors all stem from a woman aged 70-85 years with active or convalescent COVID-19.

The chain is built from TRBV5-1 and TRBJ2-1; the D is unclear. The germline gives CDR1 SGHRS, CDR2 YFSETQ. The CDR3 sequence is 17 residues long. The germline V and J ends were trimmed by 0 bases and 1 base, with 14 bases remaining between them. CDR3 bases: TGCGCCAGCAGCTTGGAGCCGACTCAAAAATCCTACAATGAGCAGTTCTTC. Encoded protein: CASSLEPTQKSYNEQFF.

This clone appeared a single time. The chain is built from TRBV7-9 and TRBJ2-5; D is uncertain. This CDR3 has 12 residues. Germline V gives CDR1 SEHNR, CDR2 FQNEAQ (reference sequence). V was pared by 1 base and J by 5 bases, with 5 bases between. The CDR3 here is CASSLVMETQYF. The CDR3 DNA reads as TGTGCCAGCAGCTTAGTTATGGAGACCCAGTACTTC.

This clone appeared many times. The chain uses TRBV6-2 or TRBV6-3 and TRBJ2-1, with 10 bases aligning to TRBD2. The V and J ends lost 0 bases and 4 bases, in that order; junction bases with no gene match: 6. Germline V CDR1 and CDR2: MNHEY, SVGEGT. The CDR3 covers 17 residues. The CDR3 DNA reads as TGTGCCAGCAGTTACTCAGGGCTAGCGGGAGTGTACAATGAGCAGTTCTTC. Translation: CASSYSGLAGVYNEQFF.

This clone is a singleton in its sample. DNA of the CDR3: TGTGCCAGCTCGGCCCAAGCGGGCTACAATGAGCAGTTCTTC. Amino acid sequence: CASSAQAGYNEQFF. V and J are TRBV18 and TRBJ2-1; weak D call: TRBD2 (6 bases). The V and J ends lost 6 bases and 3 bases respectively, with 12 bases between them. Germline V gene sequence: CDR1 KGHSH, CDR2 LQKENI. This CDR3 contains 14 residues.

The V call is TRBV19, the J call TRBJ1-1, with a tentative D call TRBD1 (5 bases). The CDR3 has 14 amino acids. The V and J ends lost 5 bases and 5 bases respectively, with 15 bases between them. Germline CDR1 is LNHDA and CDR2 is SQIVND (reference sequence). The CDR3 spells CASSRVAGGTEAFF. CDR3 nucleotide sequence: TGTGCCAGTAGTCGGGTGGCGGGGGGGACTGAAGCTTTCTTT.

The chain carries TRBV2 and TRBJ1-6; D is undetermined. V dropped 2 bases and J dropped 0 bases, with 5 bases sitting between them. In germline, CDR1 is SNHLY, CDR2 FYNNEI. The CDR3 sequence is 15 residues long. The DNA of the CDR3 is TGTGCCAGCAGTGAACGGGTCTCCTATAATTCACCCCTCCACTTT. Protein: CASSERVSYNSPLHF.

This clone was picked up a small number of times. The chain joins TRBV6-6 to TRBJ2-1; D perhaps matches TRBD1 (6 bases). This CDR3 is built from 14 residues. Per the germline V gene, CDR1 is MNHNY and CDR2 is SVGAGI (reference sequence). V dropped 4 bases and J dropped 9 bases, with 16 bases sitting between them. CDR3 bases: TGTGCCAGCAGTTTCTTGGTTGGGGGCAGTGAGCAGTTCTTC. This encodes CASSFLVGGSEQFF.

This rearrangement joins TRBV19 to TRBJ1-2; the match to TRBD1 covers 11 bases. The CDR3 sequence is 14 residues long. Germline V gene lookup returns CDR1 LNHDA and CDR2 SQIVND (reference sequence). J gave up 5 bases and V 6 bases, and 5 bases lay outside the gene matches. Here the CDR3 DNA reads TGTGCCAGTAGGGTGGACAGGGGGCTGTATGGCTACACCTTC. Residues: CASRVDRGLYGYTF.

The V gene is TRBV3-1 (or the pseudogene TRBV3-2), the J gene TRBJ1-1; maybe TRBD1 (5 bases). The V gene's germline CDR1 is LGHDT and CDR2 YNNKEL (reference sequence). The V and J ends lost 5 bases and 4 bases respectively, with 17 bases between them. The CDR3 contains 15 residues. For the CDR3, the DNA is TGTGCCAGCAGCTCACTGAGGCCGGGGGGCACTGAAGCTTTCTTT. This gives the protein CASSSLRPGGTEAFF.

This chain uses TRBV11-3 with TRBJ2-1; possibly TRBD1 for D (6 bases). The CDR3 loop spans 14 amino acids. Germline CDR1 and CDR2: SGHNT and YENEEA. Between the trimmed V and J ends, which lost 1 base and 3 bases, there was a span of 7 bases. The CDR3 here is CASSLGDNYNEQFF. The CDR3 DNA is TGTGCCAGCAGCTTAGGGGACAACTACAATGAGCAGTTCTTC.

The chain carries TRBV3-1 (or the pseudogene TRBV3-2) and TRBJ2-1; 8 nucleotides line up with TRBD2. With 3 bases clipped from V and 4 bases from J, the junction kept 8 bases outside the gene matches. CDR1 and CDR2 (germline): LGHDT, YNNKEL (reference sequence). The CDR3 length is 16 residues. This CDR3 reads CASSQRGAGVYNEQFF. For the CDR3, the DNA is TGTGCCAGCAGCCAGAGGGGAGCGGGAGTGTACAATGAGCAGTTCTTC.

This chain uses TRBV7-2 with TRBJ2-2; 8 bases line up with TRBD1. The CDR3 runs to 14 residues. V shed 8 bases, J shed 4 bases, and the junction held 6 bases outside the gene matches. The V gene's germline CDR1 is SGHTA and CDR2 FQGNSA. CDR3 loop: CASRYTGGTGELFF. CDR3 nucleotide sequence: TGTGCCAGCCGATACACAGGGGGCACCGGGGAGCTGTTTTTT.

The CDR3 sequence is CASSVQGATGELFF. The CDR3 bases are TGTGCCAGCAGTGTACAGGGGGCGACCGGGGAGCTGTTTTTT. V usage is TRBV2 and J usage is TRBJ2-2, with 9 nucleotides matching TRBD1. In germline, CDR1 is SNHLY, CDR2 FYNNEI. The V and J ends lost 4 bases and 5 bases, in that order; junction bases with no gene match: 2. This CDR3 is 14 amino acids long.

The genes are TRBV18 and TRBJ2-7; 9 bases fit TRBD2. CDR3 length: 15 residues. Losses at the gene ends were 3 bases for V and 0 bases for J; bases not matched to a gene: 3. Germline lookup yields CDR1 KGHSH and CDR2 LQKENI. The CDR3 DNA is TGTGCCAGCTCACCCGGAGCGGGGGGCTCCTACGAGCAGTACTTC. Translation: CASSPGAGGSYEQYF.